This entry is about one TCR beta chain. Its cognate antigen has yet to be identified. No per-base quality is available; no much larger clone lies one base away. The sample originates from a study of blood T cells in healthy people across ages (dated by TCRdb to between 2014 and 2017). For the wider study: In model experiments, roughly one uniquely barcoded TCR beta cDNA molecule per two T cells was captured by template switching. Donors were grouped into four age groups: young (average approximately 16 years), middle-aged (over 35), aged (over 55) and long-lived (approximately 82). Using the same blood draw, the study looked at two additional independent replicas of 1 million unique cDNA reads for two donors, one aged 18 to 29 and the other aged 80 or older. To avoid experimental bias, donors of different ages were distributed randomly across sequencing lanes. The study measured age-related changes in TCR beta repertoire diversity using deep sequencing normalized with unique cDNA molecular identifiers.

Inclusive of the bounding cysteine and phenylalanine, the CDR3 is 17 residues long. The retained sequence is limited to the CDR3, 51 bases, with the frame set at the first base. Looking up the germline V gene yields CDR1 MNHEY and CDR2 SVGAGI. V is pruned by 0 bases and J by 3 bases, leaving 9 bases of the junction without a gene match. Broader findings and caveats from the paper: Since profiling was done on bulk unsorted PBMCs, naive and antigen-experienced compartments could not be conclusively compared. The percentage of naive T cells measured by flow cytometry correlated strongly with observed TCR beta diversity. Compared with the aged group, more naive CD4+ T cells, fewer expanded clones and increased TCR diversity were shown by the long-lived group, suggesting age selection. The CMV infection status of donors was not known, potentially confounding age-related changes in expanded clonotypes. Observed TCR beta diversity per million T cells fell roughly linearly with age, and a significant reduction was already apparent by age roughly 41. Estimates of total diversity based on one million sequenced T cells were considered lower bounds and underestimates.

Systemically healthy Caucasian individuals from Russia, some 40 in total and aged roughly 6 to 100 years, were included as donors. Ten milliliters of peripheral blood were drawn from each donor into EDTA-treated Vacutainer tubes. PBMCs were isolated by Ficoll-Paque density-gradient centrifugation, with at least 7 million obtained per sample. Total RNA, at least 6 micrograms per sample, was extracted from PBMCs with Trizol reagent. For every donor, an aliquot of PBMCs went through flow cytometry to measure the percentages of naive CD45RAhigh/CD27high T cells. Library prep was done by 5' RACE. Sequencer: Illumina HiSeq 2500. A second PCR of roughly 6 to 12 cycles was performed with a sample-barcoded 5' primer and a J-beta primer mix. Each TCR beta cDNA molecule received a unique molecular identifier from a template-switch 5' adaptor carrying 12 random nucleotides. Each sample yielded at least 2.5 million CDR3-containing paired-end reads. First-strand cDNA was synthesized from all RNA with the Mint cDNA synthesis kit, primed by a TRBC-specific oligonucleotide. After uracil-DNA glycosylase treatment, a first 18-cycle PCR used universal primers M1SS and BC2_uni_R on all cDNA. In the source study's methods: Normalization of each sample was performed by random selection of 1 million high-quality reads, each carrying a distinct molecular identifier. Reads sharing molecular identifiers were discarded rather than binned into consensus sequences. MiTCR, run with a Q25 quality threshold and the strictest error-elimination algorithm, handled CDR3 identification, clonotype clustering and error correction. A nonparametric unseen species model using Euler transformation provided a lower-bound estimate of total TCR beta diversity. In-frame beta chains were kept once TCRdb had trimmed the public reads at Q25 with fastp and called clones with MiXCR. Each CDR3 protein gets just one entry, which takes the most common genes and DNA from the rows behind it. The V and J calls, along with clone size, are taken from TCRdb and not from the paper's own processing. Here the sample has approximately 1,100,000 distinct CDR3 sequences; more than 40% occur a single time. Of the sample, 15% to 20% falls within the top ten clones.

The origin of this receptor is a woman between 55 and 75 years old in good health. Sequencing was carried out using blood. This sequence uses TRBV6-5 and TRBJ2-5; 8 central bases correspond to TRBD2. Here the CDR3 is given as CASSYSRSGSNKETQYF. DNA sequence: TGTGCCAGCAGTTACTCCCGGAGCGGGAGCAACAAAGAGACCCAGTACTTC.